This entry lists 28 T cell receptor beta chains sequenced from one sample in a study of pediatric ulcerative colitis. Data came from immunoSEQ multiplex PCR; TCRdb stores just in-frame clones and leaves some out. The table lists 50,000 to 65,000 clones, about 86% of them singletons. Sequences were obtained from blood. Every receptor here comes from a boy younger than 18 with severe ulcerative colitis.

The chain carries TRBV5-6 and TRBJ2-7, with 8 positions matching TRBD2. The CDR3 is 14 residues long. Losses at the gene ends were 1 base for V and 5 bases for J; bases not matched to a gene: 5. CDR1 SGHDT and CDR2 YYEEEE come from the germline V gene. The CDR3 loop is CASSLSLAVNEQYF. In DNA form, the CDR3 reads TGTGCCAGCAGCTTGTCACTAGCGGTAAACGAGCAGTACTTC.

The rearrangement joins TRBV27 to TRBJ1-5, with a tentative D call TRBD1 (5 bases). CDR1 MNHEY and CDR2 SMNVEV come from the germline V gene (reference sequence). CDR3 length equals 14 residues. V was cut by 3 bases and J by 5 bases, with 11 bases left in between. CDR3 DNA: TGTGCCAGCAGTTTTAGGGGCAGCCATCAGCCCCAGCATTTT. Its protein product is CASSFRGSHQPQHF.

The chain is built from TRBV6-5 and TRBJ2-7; D not resolved. Trimming took 6 bases from V and 3 from J, leaving 15 bases between them. Germline CDR1 reads MNHEY; CDR2 reads SVGAGI. The CDR3 is 14 residues long. CDR3 region: CASSHPRRRYEQYF. DNA for the CDR3: TGTGCCAGCAGCCACCCGCGACGCCGCTACGAGCAGTACTTC.

In its sample, this clone was seen once. The junction departs from the called germline gene at one end, perhaps through a read error. The chain employs TRBV7-9 and TRBJ2-1; D is perhaps TRBD1 or TRBD2 (6 bases each). The CDR3 loop spans 18 amino acids. Germline V CDR1 and CDR2: SEHNR, FQNEAQ (reference sequence). The CDR3 sequence is CASILTGGQHRDYNEQFF. The CDR3 nucleotides read TGTGCCAGCATCTTAACCGGGGGACAACATCGGGACTACAATGAGCAGTTCTTC.

The gene calls are TRBV7-9 and TRBJ2-3; 10 nucleotides agree with TRBD2. The V and J ends lost 5 bases and 6 bases, in that order; junction bases with no gene match: 11. The CDR3 spans 16 residues. Germline loops: CDR1 SEHNR, CDR2 FQNEAQ (reference sequence). The CDR3 region has the DNA TGTGCCAGCAGCCCTCCCAGCGGGAGGGTCGGCGATACGCAGTATTTT. This translates into CASSPPSGRVGDTQYF.

This clone was observed once. The chain uses TRBV27 and TRBJ2-7; D gene uncertain. The ends were cut back, 2 bases at V and 1 base at J, with 12 bases in the middle. Germline assignment: CDR1 MNHEY and CDR2 SMNVEV (reference sequence). This CDR3 has 15 amino acids. The CDR3 protein is CASSLAWSLSYEQYF. For the CDR3, the DNA is TGTGCCAGCAGTTTAGCCTGGAGCCTTTCCTACGAGCAGTACTTC.

This chain links TRBV5-4 with TRBJ1-3; 9 positions match TRBD1. Per germline, CDR1 SGHNT and CDR2 YYREEE (reference sequence). The CDR3 consists of 17 residues. The V segment lost 1 base and the J segment 1 base; nucleotides outside the gene matches: 6. The CDR3 DNA sequence: TGTGCCAGCAGCTTGTCACAGGGGGCTCGGTCTGGAAACACCATATATTTT. It yields the protein CASSLSQGARSGNTIYF. The full variable domain, with the rest looked up from reference TRBV5-4 and TRBJ1-3, is ETGVTQSPTHLIKTRGQQVTLRCSSQSGHNTVSWYQQALGQGPQFIFQYYREEENGRGNFPPRFSGLQFPNYSSELNVNALELDDSALYLCASSLSQGARSGNTIYFGEGSWLTVV.

The chain combines TRBV20-1 with TRBJ2-1; D gene uncertain. Germline V gene lookup returns CDR1 DFQATT and CDR2 SNEGSKA (reference sequence). This CDR3 is 11 amino acids long. The germline V and J ends were trimmed by 3 bases and 8 bases, with 8 bases remaining between them. DNA of the CDR3: TGCAGTGCTAGGGAGCTTGATGAGCAGTTCTTC. Encoded protein: CSARELDEQFF.

The chain recombines TRBV27 with TRBJ2-5, with TRBD2 identical over 15 bases. The CDR3 covers 20 residues. The germline V gene has CDR1 MNHEY and CDR2 SMNVEV (reference sequence). Germline trimming cut 3 bases from V and 1 base from J; bases unmatched to any gene: 12. The CDR3 DNA reads as TGTGCCAGCAGTTTCTACGGACTAGCGGGAGGGAGTGGGGGCCAAGAGACCCAGTACTTC. Translated, it gives CASSFYGLAGGSGGQETQYF.

This clone occurred once. The rearrangement joins TRBV6-1 to TRBJ2-2; D might be TRBD1 (6 bases). V lost 8 bases, J lost 3 bases, and 13 bases lay in between. The germline V gene encodes CDR1 MNHNS and CDR2 SASEGT. The CDR3 covers 14 residues. CDR3 protein: CASRSHRDTGELFF. The CDR3 DNA reads as TGTGCCAGCCGGTCACACAGGGACACCGGGGAGCTGTTTTTT.

V is TRBV5-4 and J is TRBJ2-7; D might be TRBD1 (6 bases). This CDR3 comprises 14 residues. The V gene lost 0 bases and the J gene lost 2 bases, with 9 bases spanning the gap. Germline V gene sequence: CDR1 SGHNT, CDR2 YYREEE (reference sequence). The chain's CDR3 is CASSLGGQTYEQYF. The DNA for the CDR3 is TGTGCCAGCAGCTTGGGGGGACAAACCTACGAGCAGTACTTC.

The V and J genes are TRBV11-3 and TRBJ1-2, with D hard to call. Germline V CDR1 and CDR2: SGHNT, YENEEA. V was pared by 2 bases and J by 3 bases, with 16 bases between. The CDR3 is 16 amino acids. In DNA, the CDR3 is TGTGCCAGCAGCTTATTCTCCCAGGCCATGGACTATGGCTACACCTTC. Translation gives CASSLFSQAMDYGYTF.

This clone was observed a few times. The V call is TRBV2, the J call TRBJ1-4; 7 bases map to TRBD1. The germline V gene encodes CDR1 SNHLY and CDR2 FYNNEI. Trimming removed 6 bases from V and 7 bases from J; junction bases left unmatched: 5. CDR3 length: 13 amino acids. The CDR3 protein is CASSRGIGEKLFF. CDR3 nucleotides: TGTGCCAGCAGCAGGGGGATTGGTGAAAAACTGTTTTTT.

The genes are TRBV29-1 and TRBJ1-1, with 12 bases matching TRBD1. The CDR3 extends over 13 amino acids. Trimming at V came to 6 bases and at J to 4 bases, leaving 3 bases not matched to a gene. Germline CDR1 SQVTM, CDR2 ANQGSEA. CDR3 region: CSVGQGAVTEAFF. Here the CDR3 DNA reads TGCAGCGTGGGACAGGGGGCGGTCACTGAAGCTTTCTTT.

Relative to its sample, this clone is medium-sized. CDR3 protein: CASSSRGNTEAFF. The CDR3 DNA reads as TGTGCCAGCAGTTCCAGGGGAAACACTGAAGCTTTCTTT. V is TRBV6-6 and J is TRBJ1-1; D might be TRBD1 (6 bases). Germline CDR1 reads MNHNY; CDR2 reads SVGAGI (reference sequence). V dropped 4 bases and J dropped 2 bases, with 8 bases sitting between them. This CDR3 region has 13 residues.

The CDR3: CASSTSNTGELFF. CDR3 DNA: TGTGCCAGCAGTACGTCCAACACCGGGGAGCTGTTTTTT. The chain carries TRBV25-1 and TRBJ2-2; D unresolved. The CDR3 has 13 amino acids. CDR1 is MGHDK, CDR2 SYGVNS, per germline. The ends were cut back, 5 bases at V and 2 bases at J, with 6 bases in the middle.

The chain joins TRBV7-2 to TRBJ1-1; D unresolved. V was trimmed by 2 bases and J by 1 base, leaving 11 bases between them. This CDR3 is built from 15 residues. Germline CDR1 reads SGHTA; CDR2 reads FQGNSA. In nucleotides, the CDR3 is TGTGCCAGCAGCTTAATTTGGGGAACGAACACTGAAGCTTTCTTT. This encodes CASSLIWGTNTEAFF.

V usage is TRBV7-8 and J usage is TRBJ2-3; 9 bases fit TRBD1. Germline CDR1 is SGHVS and CDR2 is FQNEAQ. The CDR3 is 15 amino acids. The V and J ends lost 5 bases and 3 bases, in that order; junction bases with no gene match: 6. The DNA of the CDR3 is TGTGCCAGCAGCCCCTGGACAGGGGCAACAGATACGCAGTATTTT. Translated: CASSPWTGATDTQYF.

V is TRBV5-1 and J is TRBJ1-2, with no clear D. The germline gives CDR1 SGHRS, CDR2 YFSETQ. Trimming took off 5 bases at V and 8 bases at J, with 10 bases between the two ends. The CDR3 is made up of 11 amino acids. Here the CDR3 reads CASRDGRGYTF. CDR3 nucleotides: TGCGCCAGCAGGGATGGCAGGGGCTACACCTTC.

The chain has TRBV7-3 and TRBJ2-1, with D uncertain. Deletions cut 2 bases from V and 4 bases from J, with 6 bases between. The CDR3 sequence is 13 residues long. Looked up from germline, CDR1 is SGHTA and CDR2 is FQGTGA. CDR3 in amino acids: CASSLSMYNEQFF. CDR3 coding DNA: TGTGCCAGCAGCTTATCTATGTACAATGAGCAGTTCTTC.

V usage is TRBV28 and J usage is TRBJ2-7; D is ambiguous. The CDR3 has 13 amino acids. The V end was cut by 5 bases, the J end by 0 bases, with 8 bases between. Germline assignment: CDR1 MDHEN and CDR2 SYDVKM. This chain's CDR3 is CASSGLSSYEQYF. DNA of the CDR3: TGTGCCAGCAGTGGGCTTTCCTCCTACGAGCAGTACTTC.

The genes are TRBV27 and TRBJ1-1; a weak D match, TRBD1 (5 bases). The CDR3 has 11 residues. Germline V gene sequence: CDR1 MNHEY, CDR2 SMNVEV (reference sequence). V gave up 6 bases and J gave up 11 bases, with 13 bases separating them. As DNA, the CDR3 is TGTGCCAGCAGGTTAGGGGAATTGGCTTTCTTT. Translating it yields CASRLGELAFF.

This rearrangement joins TRBV11-2 to TRBJ2-3, with unresolved D. The V end lost 2 bases, the J end lost 4 bases, and 7 bases lay between the germline ends. The germline V gene has CDR1 SGHAT and CDR2 FQNNGV. This CDR3 contains 13 residues. Written as DNA, the CDR3 is TGTGCCAGCAGCTTAATCCTCTCAGATACGCAGTATTTT. Its protein is CASSLILSDTQYF.

This chain connects TRBV7-2 to TRBJ2-1, with 7 bases fitting TRBD2. Unmatched junction bases numbered 12, after V lost 5 bases and J lost 8 bases. The CDR3 extends over 15 amino acids. The germline CDR1 and CDR2 sequences are SGHTA and FQGNSA. The DNA for the CDR3 is TGTGCCAGCAGCGCGCGCGGGGCGGGAGTCGATGAGCAGTTCTTC. It specifies CASSARGAGVDEQFF.

The chain joins TRBV4-1 to TRBJ1-5; 7 positions match TRBD1. Germline V lookup: CDR1 MGHRA, CDR2 YSYEKL. Unmatched junction bases numbered 9, after V lost 0 bases and J lost 4 bases. The CDR3 runs to 17 residues. The CDR3 DNA reads as TGCGCCAGCAGCCAAGAGCACGGTGACAGGGTGAATCAGCCCCAGCATTTT. It specifies CASSQEHGDRVNQPQHF.

The chain combines TRBV7-3 with TRBJ2-1, with 7 bases that match TRBD2. V trimming: 0 bases; J trimming: 8 bases; junction bases outside the gene matches: 10. The CDR3 has 16 amino acids. From germline, CDR1 is SGHTA and CDR2 FQGTGA. The CDR3 region is CASSLTLGGPLDEQFF. Written as DNA, the CDR3 is TGTGCCAGCAGCTTAACTTTGGGAGGGCCGTTGGATGAGCAGTTCTTC.

This clone was seen just once. V and J are TRBV9 and TRBJ2-1, with TRBD1 identical over 7 bases. CDR3 length equals 15 residues. From germline, CDR1 is SGDLS and CDR2 YYNGEE. V shed 4 bases, J shed 5 bases, and the junction held 9 bases outside the gene matches. CDR3 in DNA: TGTGCCAGCAGCCAACGACAGGGATGGAACAATGAGCAGTTCTTC. Its translation: CASSQRQGWNNEQFF.

The V and J genes are TRBV4-1 and TRBJ2-2; 11 bases align to TRBD2. Trimming took 2 bases from V and 2 from J; bases not matched to a gene: 4. CDR1 is MGHRA, CDR2 YSYEKL, per germline. CDR3 size: 17 residues. The CDR3 nucleotides are TGCGCCAGCAGCCAACTACTAGCGGGAGTAAACACCGGGGAGCTGTTTTTT. Translated: CASSQLLAGVNTGELFF.